This T cell receptor (beta chain) is from a study of cytomegalovirus exposure and HLA in healthy donors. The length of the CDR3 is 16 residues. Unmatched junction bases numbered 9, after V lost 4 bases and J lost 0 bases. CDR1 SGHDT and CDR2 YYEEEE come from the germline V gene. PCR employed 60 Vbeta and 13 Jbeta primers. The method was immunoSEQ multiplex PCR; TCRdb's version includes in-frame clones alone and lacks a portion of them. This table has some 110,000 clones, around 10% appearing once. The receptor's source is a man aged 25 to 40 in good health and CMV-seronegative. This rearrangement joins TRBV5-6 to TRBJ1-1; 7 nucleotides match TRBD1. The sequenced sample consisted of PBMCs. CDR3 loop: CASSIIDRAVNTEAFF. CDR3 sequence (DNA): TGTGCCAGCAGCATAATAGACAGGGCGGTGAACACTGAAGCTTTCTTT. Supplemented by reference TRBV5-6 and TRBJ1-1, the full variable domain reads DAGVTQSPTHLIKTRGQQVTLRCSPKSGHDTVSWYQQALGQGPQFIFQYYEEEERQRGNFPDRFSGHQFPNYSSELNVNALLLGDSALYLCASSIIDRAVNTEAFFGQGTRLTVV.